This T cell receptor beta chain derives from a study of CD8+CD57+ T cells in acquired aplastic anemia. Overall study context: The average for DNA from sorted CD4+ and CD8+ cells was about 2.9 ug.

Genomic DNA constituted the template upon which TCR beta VDJ and CDR3 profiling was performed. TCRdb reprocessed the reads with MiXCR, giving one entry per CDR3 protein. The table has 90,000 to 130,000 distinct CDR3 sequences, around 49% seen once. Findings and limits, study-wide: Controls did not differ significantly from patients in CD8+ Simpson's diversity. Approximately 28 CD8+ CDR3 sequences were shared between patients and controls.

Trimming shortened V by 5 bases and J by 5 bases, and 11 bases separated the two germline ends. The CDR3 loop spans 13 amino acids. Worth noting for this clonotype: Its antigen is unknown.

The genes are TRBV12-3 or TRBV12-4 and TRBJ2-3; TRBD1 might be the D (5 bases). This TCR was recovered from a human donor in good health, serving as a control. Input material: sorted CD4+, CD8+, or CD8+CD57+ T cells (not recorded which) from PBMCs. This CDR3 is CASSTFRGDTQYF. CDR3 DNA sequence: TGTGCCAGCAGTACCTTTAGGGGAGATACGCAGTATTTT.